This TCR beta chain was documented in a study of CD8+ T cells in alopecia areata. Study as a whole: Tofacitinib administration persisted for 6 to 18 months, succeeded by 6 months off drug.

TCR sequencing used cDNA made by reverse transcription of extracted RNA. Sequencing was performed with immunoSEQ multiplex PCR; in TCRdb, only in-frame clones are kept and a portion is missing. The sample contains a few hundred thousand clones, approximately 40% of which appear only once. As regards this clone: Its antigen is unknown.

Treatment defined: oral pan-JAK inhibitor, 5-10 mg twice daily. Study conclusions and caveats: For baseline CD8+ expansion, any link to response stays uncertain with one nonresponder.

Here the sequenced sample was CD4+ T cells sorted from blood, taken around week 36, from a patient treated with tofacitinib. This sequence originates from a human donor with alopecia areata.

CDR3 nucleotides: TGTGCCAGCAGCTTAGTCGGGGGCCACACCGGGGAGCTGTTTTTT. This translates into CASSLVGGHTGELFF. The chain couples TRBV11-2 to TRBJ2-2; D possibly uses TRBD1 or TRBD2 (6 bases each). This CDR3 comprises 15 residues. Germline CDR1 and CDR2: SGHAT and FQNNGV. V lost 1 base and J 3 bases, leaving 9 bases between the germline ends.